This is a list of T cell receptor beta chains from one sample in a study of shared clonotypes between healthy human individuals. The repertoire was sequenced with immunoSEQ multiplex PCR; TCRdb's copy has only in-frame clones and lacks some. The profile shows approximately 640,000 clones, approximately 75% of them singletons. The sequenced sample was memory CD4+ T cells sorted from blood. These receptors all come from a young woman in good health. CDR3s include the opening cysteine and the closing phenylalanine or tryptophan. D genes are given only for firm matches. Size is omitted from some rows. Given values are once, few, many or a class for expanded clones.

>TRBJ2-2|-|TRBV7-9|-
CASSLVREGELFF
TGTGCCAGCAGCTTAGTCCGTGAGGGGGAGCTGTTTTTT
>TRBJ1-5|-|TRBV28|-
CASRILVSNQPQHF
TGTGCCAGCCGTATCCTAGTTAGCAATCAGCCCCAGCATTTT
>TRBJ2-1|-|TRBV7-2|TRBD2
CASSQNGGSYNEQFF
TGTGCCAGCAGTCAAAACGGGGGGTCCTACAATGAGCAGTTCTTC
>TRBJ1-3|few|TRBV15|-
CATSRDVGAAGNTIYF
TGTGCCACCAGCAGAGATGTGGGGGCTGCGGGAAACACCATATATTTT
>TRBJ1-1|few|TRBV28|-
CASSLDSWQSAFF
TGTGCCAGCAGTCTAGACAGCTGGCAATCAGCTTTCTTT
>TRBJ1-1|-|TRBV6-5|-
CASSYARAHPAFF
TGTGCCAGCAGTTACGCCAGGGCTCACCCAGCTTTCTTT
>TRBJ2-7|-|TRBV6-1|TRBD1
CASNGDGQGRYEQYF
TGTGCCAGCAATGGGGATGGACAGGGGAGGTACGAGCAGTACTTC
>TRBJ2-6|few|TRBV2|-
CASSAQRVSGANVLTF
TGTGCCAGCAGTGCACAGAGGGTCTCTGGGGCCAACGTCCTGACTTTC
>TRBJ1-2|-|TRBV5-1|-
CASRAPEGNYGYTF
TGCGCCTCCCGGGCACCGGAGGGCAACTATGGCTACACCTTC
>TRBJ2-7|few|TRBV7-2|TRBD1
CASSLSGQTYEQYF
TGTGCCAGCAGCTTATCGGGACAGACCTACGAGCAGTACTTC
>TRBJ2-3|-|TRBV9|-
CASSVGGANTQYF
TGTGCCAGCAGCGTAGGAGGGGCGAATACGCAGTATTTT
>TRBJ2-7|-|TRBV5-8|-
CASRVSAVYEQYF
TGTGCCAGCCGCGTCTCTGCGGTCTACGAGCAGTACTTC
>TRBJ1-2|-|TRBV7-8|TRBD1
CASSQDRGGGYTF
TGTGCCAGCAGCCAGGACAGGGGGGGTGGCTACACCTTC
>TRBJ2-7|-|TRBV15|-
CATSSGQSYEQYF
TGTGCCACCAGCAGCGGACAGTCCTACGAGCAGTACTTC
>TRBJ2-7|-|TRBV15|-
CATSGLTGFTYEQYF
TGTGCCACCAGCGGGCTGACAGGATTTACCTACGAGCAGTACTTC
>TRBJ2-5|-|TRBV29-1|TRBD2
CSVGPSGRGETQYF
TGCAGCGTTGGCCCTAGCGGGAGAGGAGAGACCCAGTACTTC
>TRBJ2-1|-|TRBV19|TRBD2
CASWEGGSSSDEQFF
TGTGCCAGTTGGGAGGGCGGGAGTTCGTCGGATGAGCAGTTCTTC
>TRBJ2-7|-|TRBV18|-
CASSQGARREQYF
TGTGCCAGCTCACAGGGCGCCCGACGAGAGCAGTACTTC
>TRBJ1-5|-|TRBV30|TRBD1
CAWNRGWNQPQHF
TGTGCCTGGAACAGGGGATGGAATCAGCCCCAGCATTTT
>TRBJ2-4|few|TRBV7-8|TRBD2
CASSVTSGILAKNIQYF
TGTGCCAGCAGCGTGACTAGCGGGATCCTAGCCAAAAACATTCAGTACTTC
>TRBJ1-3|-|TRBV28|-
CASSQPPGAGNTIYF
TGTGCCAGCTCCCAGCCCCCAGGGGCTGGAAACACCATATATTTT
>TRBJ2-6|-|TRBV9|TRBD1
CASSSLAGGYGANVLTF
TGTGCCAGCAGCTCCCTGGCAGGGGGCTATGGGGCCAACGTCCTGACTTTC
>TRBJ1-6|many|TRBV9|TRBD1
CASSAGGWNSPLHF
TGTGCCAGCAGCGCAGGGGGTTGGAATTCACCCCTCCACTTT
>TRBJ2-1|-|TRBV27|TRBD2
CASSPNSGVPYNEQFF
TGTGCCAGCAGCCCTAATAGCGGGGTCCCCTACAATGAGCAGTTCTTC
>TRBJ2-1|-|TRBV27|-
CASTLVGGLKGNEQFF
TGTGCCAGCACCCTCGTCGGTGGGCTTAAGGGGAATGAGCAGTTCTTC
>TRBJ2-1|once|TRBV2|TRBD2
CASSEQGLAGVIEQFF
TGTGCCAGCAGTGAGCAAGGACTAGCGGGAGTTATTGAGCAGTTCTTC
>TRBJ1-1|-|TRBV7-9|-
CASSLSRGGTEAFF
TGTGCCAGCAGCCTAAGCCGAGGGGGCACTGAAGCTTTCTTT
>TRBJ1-1|-|TRBV5-1|-
CASSYGLEGTEAFF
TGCGCCAGCAGCTACGGACTGGAAGGCACTGAAGCTTTCTTT
>TRBJ2-1|few|TRBV11-2|TRBD2
CASSSPSGNLYGEQFF
TGTGCCAGCAGCTCCCCTAGCGGGAACCTCTACGGTGAGCAGTTCTTC
>TRBJ2-7|-|TRBV18|-
CASARGAETYEQYF
TGTGCCAGCGCAAGGGGGGCGGAAACCTACGAGCAGTACTTC
>TRBJ2-2|-|TRBV27|-
CASSFFPELGSGELFF
TGTGCCAGCAGTTTTTTTCCGGAACTGGGGAGCGGGGAGCTGTTTTTT
>TRBJ1-2|-|TRBV27|-
CASRTSYGYTF
TGTGCCAGCAGAACAAGCTATGGCTACACCTTC
>TRBJ2-5|-|TRBV30|-
CAWSVTFQETQYF
TGTGCCTGGAGTGTGACATTTCAAGAGACCCAGTACTTC
>TRBJ2-2|medium-sized|TRBV6-1|-
CATQGIGTGELFF
TGTGCAACCCAGGGGATAGGCACCGGGGAGCTGTTTTTT
>TRBJ2-6|-|TRBV15|-
CATSRDRGRGANVLTF
TGTGCCACCAGCAGAGACAGGGGACGAGGGGCCAACGTCCTGACTTTC
>TRBJ2-3|-|TRBV5-1|-
CASSPGVGLYTDTQYF
TGCGCCAGCAGCCCGGGGGTCGGCTTATACACAGATACGCAGTATTTT
>TRBJ2-3|-|TRBV5-1|-
CASSFFAGSTDTQYF
TGCGCCAGCAGCTTTTTTGCGGGAAGCACAGATACGCAGTATTTT